One sample yielded the 16 T cell receptor beta chains listed below, sequenced in a study of cytomegalovirus exposure and HLA in healthy donors. PCR primers comprised 60 Vbeta and 13 Jbeta primers. TCRdb keeps only in-frame clones here, not all; method: immunoSEQ multiplex PCR. The sample yields about 130,000 clones, about four fifths seen once. The material sequenced was PBMCs. These receptor sequences come from a woman in her thirties or forties in good health and CMV-seronegative.

The chain couples TRBV7-9 to TRBJ1-2; D not certain. In germline, CDR1 is SEHNR, CDR2 FQNEAQ (reference sequence). CDR3 length equals 11 residues. The V end was cut by 4 bases, the J end by 8 bases, with 8 bases between. CDR3 in amino acids: CASSYPEGYTF. The CDR3 nucleotides read TGTGCCAGCAGCTATCCAGAAGGCTACACCTTC.

The chain joins TRBV28 to TRBJ1-1; the D is unclear. The CDR3 spans 13 residues. The V and J ends lost 5 bases and 0 bases respectively, with 7 bases between them. Germline V lookup: CDR1 MDHEN, CDR2 SYDVKM. CDR3 region: CASSPSVNTEAFF. The CDR3 DNA sequence: TGTGCCAGCAGTCCTTCAGTGAACACTGAAGCTTTCTTT.

Written as DNA, the CDR3 is TGTGCCAGCAGTTTAATGTGGACTTACGAGCAGTACTTC. Protein: CASSLMWTYEQYF. This chain connects TRBV27 to TRBJ2-7, with D possibly TRBD2 on 5 matching bases. The CDR3 spans 13 residues. Germline V lookup: CDR1 MNHEY, CDR2 SMNVEV (reference sequence). V was shortened by 2 bases and J by 4 bases, with 9 bases between the two germline ends.

V gene TRBV7-9 combines with J gene TRBJ2-1, with D maybe TRBD1 (5 bases). The CDR3 runs to 12 residues. Trimming removed 5 bases at V and 7 bases at J, with 9 bases between. Germline-derived CDR1 and CDR2 are SEHNR and FQNEAQ (reference sequence). CDR3 nucleotide sequence: TGTGCCAGCAGCCTCCGACAGAATGAGCAGTTCTTC. It specifies CASSLRQNEQFF.

This chain joins TRBV4-2 and TRBJ1-1; D ambiguous. Germline CDR1 reads LGHNA; CDR2 reads YNFKEQ. Trimming stripped 0 bases from V and 8 bases from J, with 13 bases between. The CDR3 is 14 residues long. The CDR3 sequence: CASSQEGSVSEAFF. The CDR3 DNA reads TGTGCCAGCAGCCAAGAGGGGAGTGTAAGCGAAGCTTTCTTT.

V and J are TRBV6-5 and TRBJ2-5; D gene unclear. TRBJ2-7 explains the end of the DNA better; the J call may be wrong. This CDR3 contains 12 residues. Germline V CDR1 and CDR2: MNHEY, SVGAGI. CDR3 protein: CATLNGVYEQYF. In nucleotides, the CDR3 is TGTGCCACCCTAAATGGAGTCTACGAGCAGTACTTC.

The chain links TRBV9 to TRBJ2-1; TRBD1 might be the D (5 bases). Trimming removed 3 bases at V and 1 base at J, with 14 bases between. The CDR3 runs 16 residues. CDR1 SGDLS and CDR2 YYNGEE come from the germline V gene. The CDR3 here is CASSGEAGYSYNEQFF. In DNA, the CDR3 is TGTGCCAGCAGCGGCGAAGCAGGGTATTCCTACAATGAGCAGTTCTTC. The variable domain in full, with the rest retrieved from reference TRBV9 and TRBJ2-1, is DSGVTQTPKHLITATGQRVTLRCSPRSGDLSVYWYQQSLDQGLQFLIQYYNGEERAKGNILERFSAQQFPDLHSELNLSSLELGDSALYFCASSGEAGYSYNEQFFGPGTRLTVL.

The genes are TRBV28 and TRBJ2-1, with 7 bases lining up with TRBD1. The CDR3 is 15 residues long. The germline gives CDR1 MDHEN, CDR2 SYDVKM. V lost 4 bases to trimming and J lost 7 bases; unmatched junction nucleotides: 10. For the CDR3, the DNA is TGTGCCAGCAGTTACCGTCGACAGGGTTGGAATGAGCAGTTCTTC. Its translation: CASSYRRQGWNEQFF.

The chain has TRBV28 and TRBJ2-3, with 10 bases matching TRBD2. Germline lookup yields CDR1 MDHEN and CDR2 SYDVKM. The CDR3 has 15 amino acids. V was clipped by 6 bases and J by 4 bases; unmatched bases: 7. This chain's CDR3 is CASSSSGGAADTQYF. The CDR3 DNA follows: TGTGCCAGCAGCTCCAGCGGGGGGGCCGCAGATACGCAGTATTTT.

The rearrangement uses TRBV5-6 and TRBJ1-6, with D perhaps matching TRBD1 (5 bases). Trimming pared 4 bases from V and 7 bases from J, leaving 15 bases between. The CDR3 spans 15 residues. In germline, CDR1 is SGHDT, CDR2 YYEEEE. The CDR3 nucleotides are TGTGCCAGCAGCCTCTTGAGCGGGGACAATTCACCCCTCCACTTT. Its protein is CASSLLSGDNSPLHF.

The chain combines TRBV4-3 with TRBJ2-7; the match to TRBD2 covers 9 bases. With 0 bases clipped from V and 1 base from J, the junction kept 7 bases outside the gene matches. CDR1 and CDR2 from the germline V gene are LGHNA and YSLEER. The CDR3 is made up of 17 amino acids. CDR3 sequence (DNA): TGCGCCAGCAGCCAAGAGTTGGCAGCGGGGGGATCCTACGAGCAGTACTTC. Translation: CASSQELAAGGSYEQYF.

The J gene is TRBJ1-2, the V gene TRBV6-1; no clear D gene. The CDR3 totals 15 residues. V was shortened by 0 bases and J by 8 bases, with 16 bases between the two germline ends. CDR1 MNHNS and CDR2 SASEGT come from the germline V gene. In DNA, the CDR3 is TGTGCCAGCAGTGAAGCAGTGGGAGGGTCCTACGGCTACACCTTC. Its protein is CASSEAVGGSYGYTF.

V usage is TRBV7-8 and J usage is TRBJ1-5, with 7 bases lining up with TRBD1. The CDR3 loop spans 15 amino acids. Looked up from germline, CDR1 is SGHVS and CDR2 is FQNEAQ. Trimming cost V 5 bases and J 2 bases; bases outside gene matches: 6. In DNA form, the CDR3 reads TGTGCCAGCAGCGAGGGGGCATTGCGCAATCAGCCCCAGCATTTT. It is translated as CASSEGALRNQPQHF.

The chain links TRBV4-1 to TRBJ1-5, with 7 bases aligning to TRBD1. The V segment lost 0 bases and the J segment 2 bases; nucleotides outside the gene matches: 7. Per the germline V gene, CDR1 is MGHRA and CDR2 is YSYEKL. This CDR3 has 17 amino acids. The DNA of the CDR3 is TGCGCCAGCAGCCAAGATCGGTCGCAGGGGGGCAATCAGCCCCAGCATTTT. As protein: CASSQDRSQGGNQPQHF.

V gene TRBV7-9 combines with J gene TRBJ1-1; TRBD1 is a possible D gene (5 bases). Germline CDR1 is SEHNR and CDR2 is FQNEAQ (reference sequence). CDR3 size: 13 residues. V was cut by 2 bases and J by 4 bases, with 8 bases left in between. The CDR3 nucleotides are TGTGCCAGCAGCTTATCAGGGCTCACTGAAGCTTTCTTT. Amino acids: CASSLSGLTEAFF.

This chain uses TRBV14 with TRBJ1-1; D remains ambiguous. V dropped 0 bases and J dropped 7 bases, with 9 bases sitting between them. The CDR3 runs to 13 residues. Germline V gene lookup returns CDR1 SGHDN and CDR2 FVKESK. In nucleotides, the CDR3 is TGTGCCAGCAGCCAAGAAGCACAGAGTGAAGCTTTCTTT. Its protein is CASSQEAQSEAFF.